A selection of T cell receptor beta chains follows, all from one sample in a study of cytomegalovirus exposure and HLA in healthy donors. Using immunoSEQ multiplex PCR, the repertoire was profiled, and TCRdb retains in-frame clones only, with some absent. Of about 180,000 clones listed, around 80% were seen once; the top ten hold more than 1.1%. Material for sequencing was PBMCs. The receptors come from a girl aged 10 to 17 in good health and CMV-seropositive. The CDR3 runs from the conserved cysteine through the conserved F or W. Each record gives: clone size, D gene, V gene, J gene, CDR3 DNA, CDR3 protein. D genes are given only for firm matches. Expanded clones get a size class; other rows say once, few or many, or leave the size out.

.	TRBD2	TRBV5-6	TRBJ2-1	TGTGCCAGCAGCTCCGGCCCCCCTAGCGGGAGATGGTACAATGAGCAGTTCTTC	CASSSGPPSGRWYNEQFF
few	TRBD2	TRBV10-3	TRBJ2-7	TGTGCCATCAGTGAATTACTAGCGGGAGGCACCTACGAGCAGTACTTC	CAISELLAGGTYEQYF
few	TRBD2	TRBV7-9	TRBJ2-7	TGTGCCAGCAGCTTAGAAGCGGGAGGATCGTTCGAGCAGTACTTC	CASSLEAGGSFEQYF
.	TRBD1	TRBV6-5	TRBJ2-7	TGTGCCAGCAGTTACTCGACAGGGTCGACCTCCTACGAGCAGTACTTC	CASSYSTGSTSYEQYF
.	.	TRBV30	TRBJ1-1	TGTGCCTGGAGTGGGCAGGGGCAAGGTATCGGTGAAGCTTTCTTT	CAWSGQGQGIGEAFF
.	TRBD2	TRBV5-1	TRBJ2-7	TGCGCCAGCAGCTACGGACTAGCGGGAGCCTACGAGCAGTACTTC	CASSYGLAGAYEQYF
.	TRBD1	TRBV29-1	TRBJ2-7	TGCAGCGGCGGACAGGGGGCTCGAGAGCAGTACTTC	CSGGQGAREQYF
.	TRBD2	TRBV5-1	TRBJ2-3	TGCGCCAGCAGCTTGGAAGGATTGCGGGAGTCGACGCAGTATTTT	CASSLEGLRESTQYF
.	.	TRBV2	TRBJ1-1	TGTGCCACCAAAACCGTTCAGACTCAGAACACTGAAGCTTTCTTT	CATKTVQTQNTEAFF
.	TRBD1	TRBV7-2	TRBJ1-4	TGTGCCAGCAGCTTAGGACAGGGGGGACGGGAAAAACTGTTTTTT	CASSLGQGGREKLFF
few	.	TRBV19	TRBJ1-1	TGTGCCAGTAGTCATCCCCTTGGGGCGGCTGAAGCTTTCTTT	CASSHPLGAAEAFF
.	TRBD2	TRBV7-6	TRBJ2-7	TGTGCCAGCAGCTTAGCGGGAGGGGACTACGAGCAGTACTTC	CASSLAGGDYEQYF
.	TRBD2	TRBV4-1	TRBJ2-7	TGCGCCAGCAGCCAAATAACTAGCGGAGATTACGAGCAGTACTTC	CASSQITSGDYEQYF
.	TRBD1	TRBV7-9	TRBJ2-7	TGTGCCAGCAGCCCTTTCGCCGGACAGGCCACATCCTACGAGCAGTACTTC	CASSPFAGQATSYEQYF
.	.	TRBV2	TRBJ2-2	TGTGCCAGCAAATCGGACTCCCCGGAGCTGTTTTTT	CASKSDSPELFF
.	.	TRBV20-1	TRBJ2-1	TGCAGTGCTACAGACAGGGACTGGCAGTTCTTC	CSATDRDWQFF
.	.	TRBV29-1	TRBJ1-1	TGCAGCGTTGAAAGACAGAATGTGAACACTGAAGCTTTCTTT	CSVERQNVNTEAFF
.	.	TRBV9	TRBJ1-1	TGTGCCAGCAGCGTAGATTACAGGAACACTGAAGCTTTCTTT	CASSVDYRNTEAFF
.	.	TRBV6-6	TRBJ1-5	TGTGCCAGCAGCTTACATAGGGGTTCCCAGCCCCAGCATTTT	CASSLHRGSQPQHF
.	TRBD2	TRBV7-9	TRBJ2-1	TGTGCCAGCAGCTTAGGGACGAGCGGGACCTACAATGAGCAGTTCTTC	CASSLGTSGTYNEQFF
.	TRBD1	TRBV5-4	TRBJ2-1	TGTGCCAGCAGCTTGGGGGGACAGGGTAACAATGAGCAGTTCTTC	CASSLGGQGNNEQFF
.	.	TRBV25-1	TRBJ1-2	TGTGCCAGCAGTGAATCGGCGCTCCTAGGTCTTGGCTACACCTTC	CASSESALLGLGYTF
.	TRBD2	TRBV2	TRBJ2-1	TGTGCCAGCAGTAGCGGGAGGCAGTTCTTC	CASSSGRQFF
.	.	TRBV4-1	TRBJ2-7	TGCGCCAGCAGCCAAGAATTCCGGGTCCGGTCCTACGAGCAGTACTTC	CASSQEFRVRSYEQYF
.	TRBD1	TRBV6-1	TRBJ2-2	TGTGCCAGCAGTCGTCGGACAGGGGCCGGGGAGCTGTTTTTT	CASSRRTGAGELFF
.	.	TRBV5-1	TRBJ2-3	TGCGCCAGCAGCTTGGGGACAGAAAGCACAGATACGCAGTATTTT	CASSLGTESTDTQYF
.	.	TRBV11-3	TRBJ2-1	TGTGCCAGCAGCCCAGGGGTGGACCATTACAATGAGCAGTTCTTC	CASSPGVDHYNEQFF
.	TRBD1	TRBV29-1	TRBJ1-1	TGCAGCGTTGAAGGTTACAGGGGCTCTGAAGCTTTCTTT	CSVEGYRGSEAFF
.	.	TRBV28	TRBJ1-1	TGTGCCAGCAGTTTCTACACTGAAGCTTTCTTT	CASSFYTEAFF
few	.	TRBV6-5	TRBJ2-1	TGTGCCAGCAGTTACGGGGCAGGTCCCTCCTACAATGAGCAGTTCTTC	CASSYGAGPSYNEQFF
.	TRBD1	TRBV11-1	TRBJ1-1	TGTGCCAGCAGCGGGCGACAGGGAATGAACACTGAAGCTTTCTTT	CASSGRQGMNTEAFF
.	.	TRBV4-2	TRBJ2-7	TGTGCCAGCAGCCAAAATCGGGATGCTGTGTGGCAGTACTTC	CASSQNRDAVWQYF
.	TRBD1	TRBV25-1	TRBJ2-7	TGTGCCAGCACTGACAGGGTGTCCTACGAGCAGTACTTC	CASTDRVSYEQYF
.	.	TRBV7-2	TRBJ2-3	TGTGCCAGCAGCTTACTGACTGCTAGCACAGATACGCAGTATTTT	CASSLLTASTDTQYF
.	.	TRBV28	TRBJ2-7	TGTGCCAGCAGTTATCGGAGGCCATCCTACGAGCAGTACTTC	CASSYRRPSYEQYF
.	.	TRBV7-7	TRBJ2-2	TGTGCTAGCAGCTTGAATCTAGACACCGGGGAGCTGTTTTTT	CASSLNLDTGELFF
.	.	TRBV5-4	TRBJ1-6	TGTGCCAGCAGCTTGGTCTCGGGAACAGTTTCACCCCTCCACTTT	CASSLVSGTVSPLHF
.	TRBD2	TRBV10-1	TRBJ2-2	TGCGCCAGCAGACCAGTCACCCCCATCGGGGGGGATGGAGTCTTAGGAGCGAACACCGGGGAGCTGTTTTTT	CASRPVTPIGGDGVLGANTGELFF
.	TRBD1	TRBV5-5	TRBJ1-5	TGTGCCAGCAGCTTCGGGACAGGGGTTCAGCCCCAGCATTTT	CASSFGTGVQPQHF
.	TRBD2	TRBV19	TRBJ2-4	TGTGCCAGTAGGTCGGGCGGGGTAGCGGGCACCAAAAACATTCAGTACTTC	CASRSGGVAGTKNIQYF
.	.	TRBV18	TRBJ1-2	TGTGCCAGCTCACCACTAGAACAGAGTAACTATGGCTACACCTTC	CASSPLEQSNYGYTF
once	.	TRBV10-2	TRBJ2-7	TGCGCCAGCTGTACGACAGGAACCTACGAGCAGTACTTC	CASCTTGTYEQYF
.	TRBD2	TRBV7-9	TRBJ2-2	TGTGCCAGCCCCCGGGAGGGCCATGGCACCGGGGAGCTGTTTTTT	CASPREGHGTGELFF
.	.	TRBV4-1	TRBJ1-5	TGCGCCAGCAGCCATTTGTTTTTTCGGGGCAATCAGCCCCAGCATTTT	CASSHLFFRGNQPQHF
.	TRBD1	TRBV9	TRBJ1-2	TGTGCCAGCAGCGTAGGCAGGGGGCTCTATGGCTACACCTTC	CASSVGRGLYGYTF
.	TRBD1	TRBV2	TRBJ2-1	TGTGCCAACAAGGACAGGGGCGGACACAATGAGCAGTTCTTC	CANKDRGGHNEQFF
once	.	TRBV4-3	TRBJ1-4	TGCGCCAGCAGCCGTTCCATTAATGAAAAACTGTTTTTT	CASSRSINEKLFF
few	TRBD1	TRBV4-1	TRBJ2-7	TGCGCCAGCAGCCAAGACCGAACCACAGGGGAAGCCTACGAGCAGTACTTC	CASSQDRTTGEAYEQYF
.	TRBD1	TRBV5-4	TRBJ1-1	TGTGCCAGCAGCTTAGGACAGGCGGACACTGAAGCTTTCTTT	CASSLGQADTEAFF
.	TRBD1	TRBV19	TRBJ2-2	TGTGCCAGTAGTGGACAGGTAACCGGGGAGCTGTTTTTT	CASSGQVTGELFF
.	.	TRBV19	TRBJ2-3	TGTGCCAGTGAAGTCGCGGTCGGGGATACGCAGTATTTT	CASEVAVGDTQYF